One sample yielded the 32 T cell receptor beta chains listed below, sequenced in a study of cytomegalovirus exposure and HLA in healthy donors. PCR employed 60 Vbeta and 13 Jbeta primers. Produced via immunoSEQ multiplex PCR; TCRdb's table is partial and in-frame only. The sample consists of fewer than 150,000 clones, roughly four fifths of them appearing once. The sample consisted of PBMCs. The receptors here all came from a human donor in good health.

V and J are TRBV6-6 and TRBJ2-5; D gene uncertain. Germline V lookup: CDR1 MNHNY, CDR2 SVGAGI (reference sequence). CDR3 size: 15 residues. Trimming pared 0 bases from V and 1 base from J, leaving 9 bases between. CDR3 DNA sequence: TGTGCCAGCAGTTACTCTGATAGTACCCAAGAGACCCAGTACTTC. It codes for CASSYSDSTQETQYF.

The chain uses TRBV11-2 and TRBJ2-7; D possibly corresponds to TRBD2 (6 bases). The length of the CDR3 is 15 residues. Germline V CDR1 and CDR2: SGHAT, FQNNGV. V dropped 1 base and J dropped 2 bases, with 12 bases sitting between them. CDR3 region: CASSLGAGLAYEQYF. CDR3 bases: TGTGCCAGCAGCTTAGGGGCGGGACTGGCCTACGAGCAGTACTTC.

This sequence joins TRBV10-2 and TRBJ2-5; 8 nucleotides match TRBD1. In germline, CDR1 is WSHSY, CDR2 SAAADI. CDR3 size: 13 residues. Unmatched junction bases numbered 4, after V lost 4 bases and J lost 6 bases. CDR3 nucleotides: TGCGCCAGCAGTGGAGACAGGGGCCAGACCCAGTACTTC. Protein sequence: CASSGDRGQTQYF.

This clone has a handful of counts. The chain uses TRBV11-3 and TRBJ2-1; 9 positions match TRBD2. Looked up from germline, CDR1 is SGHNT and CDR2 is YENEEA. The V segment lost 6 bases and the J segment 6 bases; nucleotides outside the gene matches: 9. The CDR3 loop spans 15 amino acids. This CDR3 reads CASRRGGGRANEQFF. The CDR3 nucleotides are TGTGCCAGCAGGAGGGGGGGCGGGAGGGCCAATGAGCAGTTCTTC. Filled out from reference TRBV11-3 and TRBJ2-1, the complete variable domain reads EAGVVQSPRYKIIEKKQPVAFWCNPISGHNTLYWYLQNLGQGPELLIRYENEEAVDDSQLPKDRFSAERLKGVDSTLKIQPAELGDSAVYLCASRRGGGRANEQFFGPGTRLTVL.

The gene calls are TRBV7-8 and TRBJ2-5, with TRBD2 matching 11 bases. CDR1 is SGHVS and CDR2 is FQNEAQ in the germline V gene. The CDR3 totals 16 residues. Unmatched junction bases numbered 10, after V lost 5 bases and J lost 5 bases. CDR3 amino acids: CASSTTRLAGTETQYF. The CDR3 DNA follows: TGTGCCAGCAGCACAACCAGACTAGCGGGGACGGAGACCCAGTACTTC. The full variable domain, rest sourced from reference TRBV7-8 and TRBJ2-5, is GAGVSQSPRYKVAKRGQDVALRCDPISGHVSLFWYQQALGQGPEFLTYFQNEAQLDKSGLPSDRFFAERPEGSVSTLKIQRTQQEDSAVYLCASSTTRLAGTETQYFGPGTRLLVL.

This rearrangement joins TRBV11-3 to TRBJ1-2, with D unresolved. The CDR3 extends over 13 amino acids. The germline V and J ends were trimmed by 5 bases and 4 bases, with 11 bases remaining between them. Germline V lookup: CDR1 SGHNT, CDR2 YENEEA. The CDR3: CASSLNGIYGYTF. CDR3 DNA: TGTGCCAGCAGCCTAAATGGTATCTATGGCTACACCTTC.

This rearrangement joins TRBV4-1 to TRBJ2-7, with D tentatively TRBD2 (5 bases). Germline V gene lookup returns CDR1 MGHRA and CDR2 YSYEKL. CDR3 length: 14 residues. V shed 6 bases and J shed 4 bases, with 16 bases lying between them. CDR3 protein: CASSVRAASYEQYF. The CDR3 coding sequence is TGCGCCAGCAGTGTGAGGGCCGCGTCTTACGAGCAGTACTTC.

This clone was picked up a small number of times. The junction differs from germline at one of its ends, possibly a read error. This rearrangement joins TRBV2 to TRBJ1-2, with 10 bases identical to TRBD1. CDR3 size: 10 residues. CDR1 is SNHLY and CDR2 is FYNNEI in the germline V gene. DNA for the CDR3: TGTGCCAGCTACAGACAGGGGGCCTTCTTC. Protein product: CASYRQGAFF.

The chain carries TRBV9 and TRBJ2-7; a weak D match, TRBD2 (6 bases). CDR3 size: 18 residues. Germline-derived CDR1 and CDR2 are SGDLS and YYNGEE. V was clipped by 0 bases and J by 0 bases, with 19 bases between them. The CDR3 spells CASSVAPSGTHYSYEQYF. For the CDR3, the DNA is TGTGCCAGCAGCGTAGCCCCATCCGGGACTCACTACTCCTACGAGCAGTACTTC.

The DNA for the CDR3 is TGTGCCAGCAGCCTGGGCCTATTGAACACTGAAGCTTTCTTT. Its translation is CASSLGLLNTEAFF. The V and J genes are TRBV7-9 and TRBJ1-1; D is uncertain. Germline V gene data show CDR1 as SEHNR and CDR2 as FQNEAQ (reference sequence). Trimming left V 5 bases short and J 0 bases short, with 10 bases between. The CDR3 sequence is 14 residues long.

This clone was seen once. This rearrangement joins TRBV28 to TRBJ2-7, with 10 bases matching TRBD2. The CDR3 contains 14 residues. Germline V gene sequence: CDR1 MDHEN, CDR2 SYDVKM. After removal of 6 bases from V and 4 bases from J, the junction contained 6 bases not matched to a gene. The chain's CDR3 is CASSGTSAKYEQYF. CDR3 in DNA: TGTGCCAGCAGCGGGACTAGCGCAAAGTACGAGCAGTACTTC. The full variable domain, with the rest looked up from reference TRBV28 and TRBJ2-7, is DVKVTQSSRYLVKRTGEKVFLECVQDMDHENMFWYRQDPGLGLRLIYFSYDVKMKEKGDIPEGYSVSREKKERFSLILESASTNQTSMYLCASSGTSAKYEQYFGPGTRLTVT.

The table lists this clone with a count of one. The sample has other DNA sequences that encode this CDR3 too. CDR3 amino acids: CASSLQNYNSPLHF. The CDR3 region has the DNA TGTGCCAGCTCACTGCAGAATTATAATTCACCCCTCCACTTT. The V gene is TRBV18, the J gene TRBJ1-6; D unclear. The CDR3 loop spans 14 amino acids. From germline, CDR1 is KGHSH and CDR2 LQKENI. V was pared by 4 bases and J by 4 bases, with 8 bases between.

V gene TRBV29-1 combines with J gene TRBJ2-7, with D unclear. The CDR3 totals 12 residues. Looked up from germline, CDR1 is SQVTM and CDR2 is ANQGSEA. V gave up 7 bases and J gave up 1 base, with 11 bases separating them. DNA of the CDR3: TGCAGCGCCCTCGTAGCATCCTACGAGCAGTACTTC. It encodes CSALVASYEQYF.

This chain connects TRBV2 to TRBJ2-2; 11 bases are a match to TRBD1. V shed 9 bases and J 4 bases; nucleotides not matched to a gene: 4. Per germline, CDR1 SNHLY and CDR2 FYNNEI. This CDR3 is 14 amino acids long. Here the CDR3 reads CASTGTGGTGELFF. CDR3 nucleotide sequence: TGTGCCAGTACCGGGACAGGGGGCACCGGGGAGCTGTTTTTT.

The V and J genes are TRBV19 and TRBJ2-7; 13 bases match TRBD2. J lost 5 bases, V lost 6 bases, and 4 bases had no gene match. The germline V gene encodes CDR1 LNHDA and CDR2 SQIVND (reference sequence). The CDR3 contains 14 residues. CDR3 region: CASSGLAGDNEQYF. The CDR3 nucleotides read TGTGCCAGTAGCGGACTAGCGGGAGACAACGAGCAGTACTTC.

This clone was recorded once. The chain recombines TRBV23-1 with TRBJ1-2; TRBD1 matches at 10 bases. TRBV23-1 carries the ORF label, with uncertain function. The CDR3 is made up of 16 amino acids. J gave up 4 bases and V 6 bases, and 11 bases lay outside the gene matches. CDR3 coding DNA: TGCGCCAGCAGCCGACCTTGGACAGGGGGAACCTATGGCTACACCTTC. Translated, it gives CASSRPWTGGTYGYTF.

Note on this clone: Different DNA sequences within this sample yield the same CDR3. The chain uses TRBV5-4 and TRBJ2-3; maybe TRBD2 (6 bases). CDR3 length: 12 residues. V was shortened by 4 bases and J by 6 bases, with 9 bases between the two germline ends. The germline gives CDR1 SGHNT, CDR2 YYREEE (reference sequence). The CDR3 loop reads CASSRDSDTQYF. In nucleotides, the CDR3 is TGTGCCAGCAGCCGGGACTCGGATACGCAGTATTTT.

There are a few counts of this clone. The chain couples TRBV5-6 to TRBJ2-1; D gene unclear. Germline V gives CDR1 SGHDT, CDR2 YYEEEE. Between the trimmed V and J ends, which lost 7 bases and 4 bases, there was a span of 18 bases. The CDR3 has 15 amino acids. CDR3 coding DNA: TGTGCCAGCGAGGAGATGAGTGTGGGTTACAATGAGCAGTTCTTC. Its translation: CASEEMSVGYNEQFF.

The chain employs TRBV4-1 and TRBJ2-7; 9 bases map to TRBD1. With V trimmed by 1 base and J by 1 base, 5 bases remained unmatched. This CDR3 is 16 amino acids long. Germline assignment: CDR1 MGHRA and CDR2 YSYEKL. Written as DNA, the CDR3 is TGCGCCAGCAGCCAAGGCGGGACAGGGCTGTCCTACGAGCAGTACTTC. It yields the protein CASSQGGTGLSYEQYF.

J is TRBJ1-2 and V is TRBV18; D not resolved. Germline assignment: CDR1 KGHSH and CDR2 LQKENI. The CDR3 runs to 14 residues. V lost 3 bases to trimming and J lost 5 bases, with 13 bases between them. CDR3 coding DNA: TGTGCCAGCTCACCGCTGGAGTCCCAATATGGCTACACCTTC. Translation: CASSPLESQYGYTF.

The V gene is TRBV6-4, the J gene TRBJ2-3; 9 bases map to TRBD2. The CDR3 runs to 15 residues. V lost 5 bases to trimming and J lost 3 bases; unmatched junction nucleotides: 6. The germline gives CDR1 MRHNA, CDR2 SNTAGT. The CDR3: CASSTGTSPTDTQYF. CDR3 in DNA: TGTGCCAGCAGTACCGGGACTAGCCCAACAGATACGCAGTATTTT.

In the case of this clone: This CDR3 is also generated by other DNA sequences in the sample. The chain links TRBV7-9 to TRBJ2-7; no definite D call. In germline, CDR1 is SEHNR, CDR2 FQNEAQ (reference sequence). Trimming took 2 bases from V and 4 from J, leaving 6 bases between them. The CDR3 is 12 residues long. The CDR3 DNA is TGTGCCAGCAGCTTATCCGGGTACGAGCAGTACTTC. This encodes CASSLSGYEQYF.

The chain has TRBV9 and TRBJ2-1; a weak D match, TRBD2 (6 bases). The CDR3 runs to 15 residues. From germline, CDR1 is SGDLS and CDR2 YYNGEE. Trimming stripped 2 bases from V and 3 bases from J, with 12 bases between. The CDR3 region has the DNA TGTGCCAGCAGCGTCGCTACGGGGGTCTACAATGAGCAGTTCTTC. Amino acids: CASSVATGVYNEQFF.

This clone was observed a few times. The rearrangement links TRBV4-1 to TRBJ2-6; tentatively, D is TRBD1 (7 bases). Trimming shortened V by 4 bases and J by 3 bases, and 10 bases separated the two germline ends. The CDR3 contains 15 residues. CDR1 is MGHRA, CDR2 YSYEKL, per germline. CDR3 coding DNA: TGCGCCAGCAGCCCCCAGGGGGGTGGGGCCAACGTCCTGACTTTC. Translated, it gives CASSPQGGGANVLTF.

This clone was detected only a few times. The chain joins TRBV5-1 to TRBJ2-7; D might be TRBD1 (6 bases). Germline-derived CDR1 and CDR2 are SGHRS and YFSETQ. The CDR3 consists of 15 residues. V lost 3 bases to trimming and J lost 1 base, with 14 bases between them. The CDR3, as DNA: TGCGCCAGCAGCTCCAAACAGGGTTTGTCCTACGAGCAGTACTTC. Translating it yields CASSSKQGLSYEQYF. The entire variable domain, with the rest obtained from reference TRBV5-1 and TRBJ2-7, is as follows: KAGVTQTPRYLIKTRGQQVTLSCSPISGHRSVSWYQQTPGQGLQFLFEYFSETQRNKGNFPGRFSGRQFSNSRSEMNVSTLELGDSALYLCASSSKQGLSYEQYFGPGTRLTVT.

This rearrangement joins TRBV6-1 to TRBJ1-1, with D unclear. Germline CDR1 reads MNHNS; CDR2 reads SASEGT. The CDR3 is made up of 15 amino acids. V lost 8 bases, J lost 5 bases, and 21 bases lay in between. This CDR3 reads CASPYRLMRVTEAFF. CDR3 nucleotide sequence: TGTGCCAGCCCCTACCGTTTGATGCGAGTGACTGAAGCTTTCTTT.

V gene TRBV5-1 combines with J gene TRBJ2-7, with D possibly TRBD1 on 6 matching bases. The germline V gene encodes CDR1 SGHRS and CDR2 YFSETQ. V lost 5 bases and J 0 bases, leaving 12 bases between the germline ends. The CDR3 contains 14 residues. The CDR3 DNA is TGCGCCAGCAGTTCAGGGGCTACCTCCTACGAGCAGTACTTC. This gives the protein CASSSGATSYEQYF. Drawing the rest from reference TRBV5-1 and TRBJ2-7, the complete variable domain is KAGVTQTPRYLIKTRGQQVTLSCSPISGHRSVSWYQQTPGQGLQFLFEYFSETQRNKGNFPGRFSGRQFSNSRSEMNVSTLELGDSALYLCASSSGATSYEQYFGPGTRLTVT.

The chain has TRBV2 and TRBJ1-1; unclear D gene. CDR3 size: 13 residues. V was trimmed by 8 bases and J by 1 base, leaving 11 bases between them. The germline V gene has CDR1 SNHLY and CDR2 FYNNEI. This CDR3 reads CASAGRGNTEAFF. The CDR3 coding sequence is TGTGCCAGCGCTGGACGGGGGAACACTGAAGCTTTCTTT.

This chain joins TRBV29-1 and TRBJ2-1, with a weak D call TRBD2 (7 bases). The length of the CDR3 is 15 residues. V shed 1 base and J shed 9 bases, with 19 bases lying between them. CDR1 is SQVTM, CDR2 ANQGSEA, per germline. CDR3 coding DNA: TGCAGCGTTGAAGTGGGCGGGAGAGCGGACAGTGAGCAGTTCTTC. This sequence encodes CSVEVGGRADSEQFF.

The CDR3 DNA follows: TGTGCCAGCAGCTTGAGGTACGGACAGGGCAAGGAAGAGACCCAGTACTTC. This translates into CASSLRYGQGKEETQYF. The genes are TRBV5-5 and TRBJ2-5, with 8 nucleotides matching TRBD1. V lost 1 base and J lost 3; bases outside the gene matches: 11. This CDR3 has 17 residues. Germline assignment: CDR1 SGHKS and CDR2 YYEKEE (reference sequence). Full variable domain (rest looked up from reference TRBV5-5 and TRBJ2-5): DAGVTQSPTHLIKTRGQQVTLRCSPISGHKSVSWYQQVLGQGPQFIFQYYEKEERGRGNFPDRFSARQFPNYSSELNVNALLLGDSALYLCASSLRYGQGKEETQYFGPGTRLLVL.

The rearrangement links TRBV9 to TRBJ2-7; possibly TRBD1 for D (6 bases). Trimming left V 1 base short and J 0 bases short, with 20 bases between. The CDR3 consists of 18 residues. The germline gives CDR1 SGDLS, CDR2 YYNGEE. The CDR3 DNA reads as TGTGCCAGCAGCGTAAGGTGGGGGACGGACAGTCCCTCCTACGAGCAGTACTTC. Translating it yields CASSVRWGTDSPSYEQYF.

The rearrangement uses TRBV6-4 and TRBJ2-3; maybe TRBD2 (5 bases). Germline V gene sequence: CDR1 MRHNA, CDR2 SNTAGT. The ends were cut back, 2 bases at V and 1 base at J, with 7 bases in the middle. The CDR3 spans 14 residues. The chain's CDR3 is CASSDHGGTDTQYF. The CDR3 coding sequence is TGTGCCAGCAGTGACCACGGGGGCACAGATACGCAGTATTTT.